These 29 T cell receptor beta chains were sequenced from one sample in a study of blood T cells in healthy people across ages (dated by TCRdb to about 2015). The method was 5' RACE. Sequenced using an Illumina HiSeq 2500. A second PCR of about 7 to 12 cycles was performed with a sample-barcoded 5' primer and a J-beta primer mix. Using fastp at Q25 and MiXCR, TCRdb reprocessed the public reads and kept productive beta chains. Rows merge per CDR3 protein into single entries with the most common DNA and genes. Within this sample are over a million distinct CDR3 sequences, with 59% of them counted one time only. The top ten clones comprise roughly 7% of the sample. Sequencing was carried out using blood. The receptor source for this set is a man between 18 and 29 years old in good health.

The chain recombines TRBV25-1 with TRBJ2-5; D is perhaps TRBD1 or TRBD2 (5 bases each). Germline CDR1 is MGHDK and CDR2 is SYGVNS. CDR3 length: 18 amino acids. V lost 4 bases, J lost 4 bases, and 25 bases lay in between. CDR3 bases: TGTGCCAGCAGTGGGGTGTTCTTACCGACAGCGGCTAGAGAGACCCAGTACTTC. Translating it yields CASSGVFLPTAARETQYF. Full variable domain (missing parts from reference TRBV25-1 and TRBJ2-5): EADIYQTPRYLVIGTGKKITLECSQTMGHDKMYWYQQDPGMELHLIHYSYGVNSTEKGDLSSESTVSRIRTEHFPLTLESARPSHTSQYLCASSGVFLPTAARETQYFGPGTRLLVL.

The sample holds a few counts of this clonotype. The chain combines TRBV29-1 with TRBJ2-1; no clear D gene. Germline V gives CDR1 SQVTM, CDR2 ANQGSEA. CDR3 size: 12 residues. Trimming took 3 bases from V and 4 from J, leaving 7 bases between them. The CDR3 nucleotides read TGCAGCGTTGAGCAGGAATACAATGAGCAGTTCTTC. Residues: CSVEQEYNEQFF.

This chain joins TRBV6-2 or TRBV6-3 and TRBJ1-5; tentatively, D is TRBD1 (6 bases). In germline, CDR1 is MNHEY, CDR2 SVGEGT. The CDR3 runs 16 residues. V lost 4 bases to trimming and J lost 0 bases, with 13 bases between them. CDR3 residues: CASSSLGGPSNQPQHF. The CDR3 DNA reads TGTGCCAGCAGTTCTCTGGGGGGGCCTAGCAATCAGCCCCAGCATTTT.

This clonotype was observed a few times. The rearrangement links TRBV11-2 to TRBJ2-6; the D gene is possibly TRBD1 (6 bases). Germline CDR1 is SGHAT and CDR2 is FQNNGV. This CDR3 is built from 16 residues. The V and J ends lost 5 bases and 4 bases respectively, with 15 bases between them. CDR3 region: CASSHLQGYGANVLTF. The DNA of the CDR3 is TGTGCCAGCAGCCACCTACAGGGCTACGGGGCCAACGTCCTGACTTTC.

This clonotype appeared once. The chain uses TRBV3-1 and TRBJ2-5, with D perhaps TRBD1 or TRBD2 (5 bases each). The J call is doubtful: the DNA matches TRBJ2-7 better. Per the germline V gene, CDR1 is LGHDT and CDR2 is YNNKEL (reference sequence). This CDR3 is built from 14 residues. CDR3 protein: CASSHRGGPYEQYF. The DNA of the CDR3 is TGTGCCAGCAGCCATAGGGGCGGGCCTTACGAGCAGTACTTC.

This rearrangement joins TRBV9 to TRBJ1-1; TRBD1 might be the D (5 bases). The germline CDR1 and CDR2 sequences are SGDLS and YYNGEE. There are 11 residues in the CDR3. Trimming took 4 bases from V and 9 from J, leaving 10 bases between them. CDR3 amino acids: CASSTGQQAFF. The CDR3 coding sequence is TGTGCCAGCAGCACGGGGCAGCAAGCTTTCTTT. The entire variable domain, with the rest obtained from reference TRBV9 and TRBJ1-1, is as follows: DSGVTQTPKHLITATGQRVTLRCSPRSGDLSVYWYQQSLDQGLQFLIQYYNGEERAKGNILERFSAQQFPDLHSELNLSSLELGDSALYFCASSTGQQAFFGQGTRLTVV.

There are a few counts of this clonotype. The rearrangement joins TRBV29-1 to TRBJ2-2; 10 bases align to TRBD1. Germline V CDR1 and CDR2: SQVTM, ANQGSEA. With 1 base clipped from V and 3 bases from J, the junction kept 8 bases outside the gene matches. This CDR3 region has 17 residues. As DNA, the CDR3 is TGCAGCGTTGAAGGATTCGGGACAGGGGAGCACACCGGGGAGCTGTTTTTT. Translated: CSVEGFGTGEHTGELFF.

This clonotype was detected only a few times. V is TRBV6-1 and J is TRBJ2-1; D is ambiguous. There are 16 residues in the CDR3. The germline V gene has CDR1 MNHNS and CDR2 SASEGT. Trimming removed 6 bases from V and 0 bases from J, with 15 bases in between. CDR3 sequence (DNA): TGTGCCAGCAGCCCCACCATATCAAGCTCCTACAATGAGCAGTTCTTC. It translates to CASSPTISSSYNEQFF.

The rearrangement uses TRBV4-3 and TRBJ2-5; TRBD1 might be the D (6 bases). The CDR3 runs to 16 residues. The germline gives CDR1 LGHNA, CDR2 YSLEER. V dropped 1 base and J dropped 2 bases, with 14 bases sitting between them. CDR3 loop: CASSQVVGGQQETQYF. The CDR3 DNA sequence: TGCGCCAGCAGCCAAGTCGTTGGCGGACAGCAAGAGACCCAGTACTTC.

Only a few counts were recorded for this clonotype. The chain has TRBV7-2 and TRBJ1-1, with 8 bases identical to TRBD1. V shed 0 bases, J shed 4 bases, and the junction held 7 bases outside the gene matches. This CDR3 has 16 residues. Germline V CDR1 and CDR2: SGHTA, FQGNSA. The CDR3 DNA follows: TGTGCCAGCAGCTTAGCGCTCCCAGGGGGCTTCACTGAAGCTTTCTTT. It encodes CASSLALPGGFTEAFF.

The V call is TRBV29-1, the J call TRBJ2-1; D unresolved. Germline V lookup: CDR1 SQVTM, CDR2 ANQGSEA. There are 12 residues in the CDR3. Trimming pared 3 bases from V and 6 bases from J, leaving 9 bases between. CDR3: CSVEWRPNEQFF. The CDR3 DNA reads TGCAGCGTTGAGTGGCGGCCCAATGAGCAGTTCTTC.

The chain employs TRBV29-1 and TRBJ1-1; TRBD1 might be the D (5 bases). This CDR3 region has 13 residues. V was cut by 3 bases and J by 6 bases, with 14 bases left in between. The V gene's germline CDR1 is SQVTM and CDR2 ANQGSEA. The CDR3 loop reads CSVDSTVSSEAFF. The DNA of the CDR3 is TGCAGCGTTGATTCGACAGTTTCGTCTGAAGCTTTCTTT. The full variable domain, its missing parts supplied by reference TRBV29-1 and TRBJ1-1, is SAVISQKPSRDICQRGTSLTIQCQVDSQVTMMFWYRQQPGQSLTLIATANQGSEATYESGFVIDKFPISRPNLTFSTLTVSNMSPEDSSIYLCSVDSTVSSEAFFGQGTRLTVV.

V is TRBV12-3 or TRBV12-4 and J is TRBJ2-7; D perhaps matches TRBD2 (6 bases). This CDR3 is 15 amino acids long. V lost 4 bases, J lost 4 bases, and 17 bases lay in between. The CDR3, as DNA: TGTGCCAGCAGTTCCGGGAGATCGGGGTGTTACGAGCAGTACTTC. Translated, it gives CASSSGRSGCYEQYF.

V is TRBV20-1 and J is TRBJ2-3, with 7 bases aligning to TRBD2. V lost 6 bases and J lost 0; bases outside the gene matches: 9. The germline gives CDR1 DFQATT, CDR2 SNEGSKA (reference sequence). The CDR3 covers 15 residues. The CDR3 is CSATIRDYSTDTQYF. As DNA, the CDR3 is TGCAGTGCAACGATCCGGGACTACAGCACAGATACGCAGTATTTT.

This chain links TRBV4-1 with TRBJ1-1; 9 bases align to TRBD1. V was clipped by 5 bases and J by 4 bases; unmatched bases: 8. The CDR3 loop spans 15 amino acids. Germline assignment: CDR1 MGHRA and CDR2 YSYEKL. DNA of the CDR3: TGCGCCAGCAGCTCCCGACAGGGGGGGGTCACTGAAGCTTTCTTT. Its protein is CASSSRQGGVTEAFF.

This clonotype has a single count. A junction boundary mismatches the germline segment, possibly from a read error. V gene TRBV7-2 combines with J gene TRBJ2-4, with 8 positions matching TRBD2. The CDR3 extends over 18 amino acids. From germline, CDR1 is SGHTA and CDR2 FQGNSA. CDR3 nucleotide sequence: TGTGCCAGCAGCGAAGCGGGAGAGTCGCCCCATGCCAAAAACATTAAGTACTTC. Protein sequence: CASSEAGESPHAKNIKYF.

V gene TRBV20-1 combines with J gene TRBJ2-5; D might be TRBD1 or TRBD2, each matching 5 bases. The tail of the sequence fits TRBJ2-7 better, so the J call may be wrong. Germline-derived CDR1 and CDR2 are DFQATT and SNEGSKA (reference sequence). The CDR3 runs to 13 residues. The CDR3 spells CSARAGTRYEQYF. CDR3 DNA sequence: TGCAGTGCTAGAGCTGGGACGAGGTACGAGCAGTACTTC.

This clonotype was recorded only once. The V and J genes are TRBV10-2 and TRBJ1-1; no clear D. This CDR3 has 12 amino acids. The V gene lost 3 bases and the J gene lost 7 bases, with 9 bases spanning the gap. Germline-derived CDR1 and CDR2 are WSHSY and SAAADI. CDR3 nucleotides: TGCGCCAGCAGTGATCTGGGTAATGAAGCTTTCTTT. Residues: CASSDLGNEAFF.

This clonotype was found a few times. The chain employs TRBV29-1 and TRBJ1-4, with D tentatively TRBD1 (5 bases). Trimming cost V 5 bases and J 5 bases, with 12 bases left between them. Germline loops: CDR1 SQVTM, CDR2 ANQGSEA. The CDR3 covers 13 residues. As DNA, the CDR3 is TGCAGCGTTACCGGGACGGTGAATGAAAAACTGTTTTTT. Translated, it gives CSVTGTVNEKLFF.

The chain combines TRBV12-3 or TRBV12-4 with TRBJ1-6; D gene ambiguous. V shed 4 bases and J shed 14 bases, with 18 bases lying between them. The CDR3 totals 14 residues. The CDR3 nucleotides read TGTGCCAGCAGTTCGTTAACCGCTAGCCTGTCCCTCCACTTT. Translated, it gives CASSSLTASLSLHF.

This rearrangement joins TRBV12-3 or TRBV12-4 to TRBJ2-4; D might be TRBD1 or TRBD2, each matching 5 bases. CDR3 length: 14 amino acids. The V end lost 1 base, the J end lost 6 bases, and 10 bases lay between the germline ends. The CDR3 nucleotides read TGTGCCAGCAGTTTAGGACGGGGACGAAACATTCAGTACTTC. It is translated as CASSLGRGRNIQYF.

CDR3 nucleotides: TGTGCCAGCAGTTATGGCGGAGCGGCTCAGACCCAGTACTTC. Protein: CASSYGGAAQTQYF. V usage is TRBV6-2 or TRBV6-3 and J usage is TRBJ2-5; tentatively, D is TRBD2 (5 bases). The CDR3 has 14 residues. Germline CDR1 is MNHEY and CDR2 is SVGEGT. V was clipped by 3 bases and J by 6 bases, with 14 bases between them.

This sequence joins TRBV4-1 and TRBJ2-3; D uncertain. Germline V gene sequence: CDR1 MGHRA, CDR2 YSYEKL. Trimming removed 7 bases at V and 2 bases at J, with 13 bases between. CDR3 size: 14 residues. CDR3 in amino acids: CASKHQADTDTQYF. Here the CDR3 DNA reads TGCGCCAGCAAGCACCAGGCCGACACAGATACGCAGTATTTT.

The chain carries TRBV6-5 and TRBJ1-4; no clear D gene. The CDR3 totals 14 residues. Germline V gives CDR1 MNHEY, CDR2 SVGAGI. V dropped 7 bases and J dropped 0 bases, with 9 bases sitting between them. The CDR3 spells CASKREATNEKLFF. The CDR3 DNA reads as TGTGCCAGCAAACGAGAGGCAACTAATGAAAAACTGTTTTTT.

Worth noting for this clonotype: A much larger clone lies a single base off, so this may be a read error. The V gene is TRBV29-1, the J gene TRBJ2-7; D is possibly TRBD1 (6 bases). The CDR3 is 12 residues long. V was pared by 6 bases and J by 3 bases, with 12 bases between. Germline CDR1 SQVTM, CDR2 ANQGSEA. CDR3 protein: CSVGGQIYEQYF. The CDR3 region has the DNA TGCAGCGTCGGAGGACAGATCTACGAGCAGTACTTC.

The CDR3 spells CASNEFVTYEQYF. CDR3 nucleotides: TGTGCCAGCAACGAGTTCGTAACCTACGAGCAGTACTTC. The chain uses TRBV2 and TRBJ2-7; D call uncertain. CDR1 is SNHLY, CDR2 FYNNEI, per germline. Trimming took off 7 bases at V and 2 bases at J, with 12 bases between the two ends. This CDR3 spans 13 amino acids.

The chain employs TRBV3-1 and TRBJ2-1; TRBD2 matches 7 bases. Germline values: CDR1 LGHDT, CDR2 YNNKEL (reference sequence). CDR3 length equals 13 residues. J lost 10 bases, V lost 0 bases, and 3 bases had no gene match. CDR3: CASSQDGGEEQFF. CDR3 nucleotides: TGTGCCAGCAGCCAAGATGGGGGGGAAGAGCAGTTCTTC.

For the CDR3, the DNA is TGTGCCAGCAGTCGGACGGATAGCAATCAGCCCCAGCATTTT. This sequence encodes CASSRTDSNQPQHF. The gene calls are TRBV6-6 and TRBJ1-5; D ambiguous. Trimming stripped 5 bases from V and 0 bases from J, with 8 bases between. There are 14 residues in the CDR3. Germline lookup yields CDR1 MNHNY and CDR2 SVGAGI (reference sequence).

The CDR3 region has the DNA TGTGCCAGCAGTTCCAGGGGCGGGGGCCGGAGCTCCTACAATGAGCAGTTCTTC. This sequence encodes CASSSRGGGRSSYNEQFF. V usage is TRBV6-2 or TRBV6-3 and J usage is TRBJ2-1; the D gene is possibly TRBD2 (7 bases). CDR3 size: 18 residues. The V and J ends lost 4 bases and 0 bases respectively, with 19 bases between them. Germline CDR1 reads MNHEY; CDR2 reads SVGEGT.